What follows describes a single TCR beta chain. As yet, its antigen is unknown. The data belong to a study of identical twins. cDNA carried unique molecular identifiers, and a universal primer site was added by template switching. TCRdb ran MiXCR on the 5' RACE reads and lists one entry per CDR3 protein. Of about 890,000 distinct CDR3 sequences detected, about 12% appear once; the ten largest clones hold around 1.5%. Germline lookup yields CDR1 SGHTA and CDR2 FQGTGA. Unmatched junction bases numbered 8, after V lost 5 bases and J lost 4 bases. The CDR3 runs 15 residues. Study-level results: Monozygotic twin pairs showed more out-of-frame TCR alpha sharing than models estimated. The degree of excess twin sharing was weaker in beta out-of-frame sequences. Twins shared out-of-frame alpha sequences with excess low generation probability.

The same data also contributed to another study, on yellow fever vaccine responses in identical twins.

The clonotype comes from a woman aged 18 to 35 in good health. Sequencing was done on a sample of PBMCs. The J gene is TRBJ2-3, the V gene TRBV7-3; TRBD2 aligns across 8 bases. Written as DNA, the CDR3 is TGTGCCAGCAGCCGATTGGGACTAGTCCCAGATACGCAGTATTTT. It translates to CASSRLGLVPDTQYF.